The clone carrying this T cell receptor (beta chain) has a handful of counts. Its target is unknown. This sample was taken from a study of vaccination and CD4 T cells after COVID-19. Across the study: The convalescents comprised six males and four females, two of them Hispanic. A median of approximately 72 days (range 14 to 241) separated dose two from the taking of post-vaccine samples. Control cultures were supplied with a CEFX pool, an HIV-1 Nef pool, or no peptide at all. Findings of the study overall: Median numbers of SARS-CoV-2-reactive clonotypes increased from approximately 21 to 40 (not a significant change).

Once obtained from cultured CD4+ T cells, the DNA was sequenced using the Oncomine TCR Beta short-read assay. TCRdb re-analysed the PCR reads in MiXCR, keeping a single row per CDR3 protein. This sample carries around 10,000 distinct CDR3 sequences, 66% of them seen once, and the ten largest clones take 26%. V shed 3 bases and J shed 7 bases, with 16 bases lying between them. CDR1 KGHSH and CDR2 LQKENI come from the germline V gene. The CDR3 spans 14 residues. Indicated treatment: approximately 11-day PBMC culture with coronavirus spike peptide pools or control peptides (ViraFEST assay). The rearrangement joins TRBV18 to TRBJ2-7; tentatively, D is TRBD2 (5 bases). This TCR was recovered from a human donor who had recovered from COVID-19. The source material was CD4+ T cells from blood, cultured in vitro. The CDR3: CASSPYGGLSEQYF. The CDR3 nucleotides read TGTGCCAGCTCACCCTACGGAGGACTCTCGGAGCAGTACTTC.